The 19 T cell receptor beta chains below all came from one sample that was sequenced in a study of blood T cell repertoires in COVID-19 (dated by TCRdb to the early 2020s). Library preparation used the immunoSEQ multiplex PCR assay. TCRdb provides this immuneACCESS table in a form limited to in-frame rearrangements. Some clones are lacking; in checked studies, under half of them reflect an unresolved V gene, and why the rest are absent is not known. A total of fewer than 350,000 clones appear in this sample, 85% of them only once. The ten largest clones represent around 1.9% of the sample. The specimen sequenced was PBMCs or T cells enriched from blood (not recorded which). These receptors all come from a woman aged 25 to 39 who had been exposed to COVID-19.

The chain recombines TRBV28 with TRBJ1-2; D possibly corresponds to TRBD1 (6 bases). Germline CDR1 reads MDHEN; CDR2 reads SYDVKM. V was cut by 7 bases and J by 2 bases, with 14 bases left in between. This CDR3 has 14 residues. The CDR3 DNA reads TGTGCCAGCAATTTCCTTGGACAGAACTATGGCTACACCTTC. Its protein is CASNFLGQNYGYTF.

J is TRBJ1-2 and V is TRBV18; D is possibly TRBD1 (6 bases). V dropped 3 bases and J dropped 2 bases, with 13 bases sitting between them. The germline V gene encodes CDR1 KGHSH and CDR2 LQKENI. CDR3 length: 15 amino acids. The CDR3 is CASSPGTPMNYGYTF. CDR3 coding DNA: TGTGCCAGCTCACCCGGGACACCGATGAACTATGGCTACACCTTC.

The V and J genes are TRBV5-8 and TRBJ2-7; 7 bases line up with TRBD1. Germline V lookup: CDR1 SGHTS, CDR2 YDEGEE. The CDR3 spans 13 residues. V dropped 2 bases and J dropped 1; count of bases not matched to a gene: 0. The CDR3 loop is CASSFRGSYEQYF. In nucleotides, the CDR3 is TGTGCCAGCAGCTTCAGGGGGTCCTACGAGCAGTACTTC. Supplemented by reference TRBV5-8 and TRBJ2-7, the full variable domain reads EAGVTQSPTHLIKTRGQQATLRCSPISGHTSVYWYQQALGLGLQFLLWYDEGEERNRGNFPPRFSGRQFPNYSSELNVNALELEDSALYLCASSFRGSYEQYFGPGTRLTVT.

This clone showed up just a few times. The chain recombines TRBV6-5 with TRBJ1-1, with 9 bases fitting TRBD1. V lost 3 bases, J lost 5 bases, and 7 bases stayed unmatched. Germline CDR1 is MNHEY and CDR2 is SVGAGI. There are 15 residues in the CDR3. In nucleotides, the CDR3 is TGTGCCAGCAGTTATCGAGACAGGGGGAAGACTGAAGCTTTCTTT. It specifies CASSYRDRGKTEAFF.

The chain couples TRBV24-1 to TRBJ2-6; 9 bases line up with TRBD1. The CDR3 runs 17 residues. Losses at the gene ends were 5 bases for V and 2 bases for J; bases not matched to a gene: 6. Per germline, CDR1 KGHDR and CDR2 SFDVKD. The CDR3 DNA reads TGTGCCACCAGTGTGGGGACAGGGCGGGCTGGGGCCAACGTCCTGACTTTC. It codes for CATSVGTGRAGANVLTF.

The genes are TRBV10-3 and TRBJ1-1; 9 bases map to TRBD1. J gave up 5 bases and V 4 bases, and 8 bases lay outside the gene matches. The CDR3 runs to 15 residues. The V gene's germline CDR1 is ENHRY and CDR2 SYGVKD. The CDR3 spells CAISAPGQGETEAFF. CDR3 in DNA: TGTGCCATCAGTGCCCCGGGACAGGGTGAGACTGAAGCTTTCTTT.

This clone was seen more than once but under ten times. V is TRBV24-1 and J is TRBJ1-2, with 9 bases aligning to TRBD1. The CDR3 extends over 15 amino acids. Germline CDR1 reads KGHDR; CDR2 reads SFDVKD. Trimming took 3 bases from V and 5 from J; bases not matched to a gene: 6. The CDR3 spells CATSDNMGQGYGYTF. The DNA for the CDR3 is TGTGCCACCAGTGATAATATGGGACAGGGTTATGGCTACACCTTC.

This clone is a singleton in its sample. The V and J genes are TRBV5-1 and TRBJ2-5, with 8 positions matching TRBD2. In germline, CDR1 is SGHRS, CDR2 YFSETQ. The CDR3 length is 15 residues. V was clipped by 4 bases and J by 2 bases; unmatched bases: 7. The CDR3: CASSPLAGSQETQYF. CDR3 DNA sequence: TGCGCCAGCAGCCCGTTAGCGGGATCACAAGAGACCCAGTACTTC.

This clone has more than one count but fewer than ten. The chain employs TRBV19 and TRBJ1-4; 9 bases agree with TRBD1. This CDR3 comprises 13 residues. Per germline, CDR1 LNHDA and CDR2 SQIVND (reference sequence). With V trimmed by 9 bases and J by 4 bases, 3 bases remained unmatched. CDR3 region: CASGGQGNEKLFF. The CDR3 nucleotides are TGTGCCAGCGGGGGACAGGGTAATGAAAAACTGTTTTTT.

The chain uses TRBV5-1 and TRBJ2-7; tentatively, D is TRBD2 (7 bases). Germline V gene sequence: CDR1 SGHRS, CDR2 YFSETQ. This CDR3 is 15 amino acids long. The germline V and J ends were trimmed by 0 bases and 3 bases, with 13 bases remaining between them. The CDR3 protein is CASSLVRGAGYEQYF. CDR3 sequence (DNA): TGCGCCAGCAGCTTGGTTCGGGGGGCAGGCTACGAGCAGTACTTC.

The gene calls are TRBV18 and TRBJ2-2; a weak D match, TRBD2 (6 bases). The V and J ends lost 5 bases and 1 base respectively, with 14 bases between them. This CDR3 has 16 residues. Per germline, CDR1 KGHSH and CDR2 LQKENI. This CDR3 is CASSGGGRRNTGELFF. CDR3 in DNA: TGTGCCAGCTCAGGAGGAGGGAGAAGGAACACCGGGGAGCTGTTTTTT.

The V and J genes are TRBV18 and TRBJ2-1, with a weak D call TRBD1 (7 bases). Trimming took off 2 bases at V and 3 bases at J, with 20 bases between the two ends. Germline V gives CDR1 KGHSH, CDR2 LQKENI. The length of the CDR3 is 18 residues. The DNA of the CDR3 is TGTGCCAGCTCACCAGAGAAGGGGGCGGCGCGGGGCTACAATGAGCAGTTCTTC. Translating gives CASSPEKGAARGYNEQFF.

The CDR3 DNA follows: TGTGCCAGCAGCCCCACCGGGACACATAGCAATCAGCCCCAGCATTTT. Translated, it gives CASSPTGTHSNQPQHF. The chain carries TRBV28 and TRBJ1-5, with a possible D match to TRBD1 (6 bases). Per germline, CDR1 MDHEN and CDR2 SYDVKM. Trimming removed 6 bases at V and 0 bases at J, with 15 bases between. The CDR3 length is 16 residues. The entire variable domain, with the rest obtained from reference TRBV28 and TRBJ1-5, is as follows: DVKVTQSSRYLVKRTGEKVFLECVQDMDHENMFWYRQDPGLGLRLIYFSYDVKMKEKGDIPEGYSVSREKKERFSLILESASTNQTSMYLCASSPTGTHSNQPQHFGDGTRLSIL.

The CDR3 protein is CASSGPGLETQYF. Here the CDR3 DNA reads TGTGCCAGCAGCGGGCCCGGTCTAGAGACCCAGTACTTC. This chain uses TRBV5-4 with TRBJ2-5; D unresolved. Between the trimmed V and J ends, which lost 4 bases and 4 bases, there was a span of 11 bases. This CDR3 region has 13 residues. Germline values: CDR1 SGHNT, CDR2 YYREEE (reference sequence).

The CDR3 DNA follows: TGTGCCAGCAGCCGTCTCGGACTAGCGGGGGGGTTTAGCTCCTACAATGAGCAGTTCTTC. Its protein is CASSRLGLAGGFSSYNEQFF. This sequence joins TRBV7-3 and TRBJ2-1; TRBD2 matches at 15 bases. J gave up 0 bases and V 5 bases, and 11 bases lay outside the gene matches. The CDR3 is 20 residues long. CDR1 and CDR2 (germline): SGHTA, FQGTGA.

The chain employs TRBV29-1 and TRBJ1-4; no reliable D call. This CDR3 has 11 residues. The germline V and J ends were trimmed by 8 bases and 4 bases, with 8 bases remaining between them. Germline CDR1 and CDR2: SQVTM and ANQGSEA. The chain's CDR3 is CSIRGNEKLFF. As DNA, the CDR3 is TGCAGCATTCGCGGTAATGAAAAACTGTTTTTT.

In its sample, this clone was seen a few times. The rearrangement uses TRBV18 and TRBJ1-2, with D hard to call. The CDR3 has 14 amino acids. Trimming left V 3 bases short and J 4 bases short, with 12 bases between. The germline V gene has CDR1 KGHSH and CDR2 LQKENI. CDR3: CASSPKGEAYGYTF. The DNA for the CDR3 is TGTGCCAGCTCACCTAAAGGAGAAGCCTATGGCTACACCTTC. Full variable domain (outside the CDR3, taken from reference TRBV18 and TRBJ1-2): NAGVMQNPRHLVRRRGQEARLRCSPMKGHSHVYWYRQLPEEGLKFMVYLQKENIIDESGMPKERFSAEFPKEGPSILRIQQVVRGDSAAYFCASSPKGEAYGYTFGSGTRLTVV.

This rearrangement joins TRBV24-1 to TRBJ1-5, with no clear D. CDR1 KGHDR and CDR2 SFDVKD come from the germline V gene. There are 14 residues in the CDR3. Trimming shortened V by 4 bases and J by 7 bases, and 13 bases separated the two germline ends. The CDR3 DNA follows: TGTGCCACCAGTGAGTACAGCCGTGAGCAGCCCCAGCATTTT. Its protein is CATSEYSREQPQHF.

The rearrangement links TRBV27 to TRBJ1-1; D call uncertain. Trimming shortened V by 5 bases and J by 5 bases, and 15 bases separated the two germline ends. Germline CDR1 and CDR2: MNHEY and SMNVEV (reference sequence). The CDR3 extends over 14 amino acids. CDR3 in amino acids: CASSQSQRRTEAFF. DNA of the CDR3: TGTGCCAGCAGTCAAAGCCAGCGAAGGACTGAAGCTTTCTTT.